The clone carrying this T cell receptor (beta chain) was counted a few times. This record comes from a study of identical twins. Template switching introduced a universal primer site, and the cDNA bore unique molecular identifiers. MiXCR, applied by TCRdb to the 5' RACE reads, yields one record per CDR3 protein. The repertoire holds under 900,000 distinct CDR3 sequences, with around 12% as singletons. The CDR3 covers 13 residues. The germline gives CDR1 LNHDA, CDR2 SQIVND (reference sequence). The ends were cut back, 0 bases at V and 2 bases at J, with 5 bases in the middle. The same sample was also studied in work on yellow fever vaccine responses in identical twins.

The sequenced material came from PBMCs. The V gene is TRBV19, the J gene TRBJ2-7; no reliable D call. This receptor was taken from a young woman in good health. The CDR3 region has the DNA TGTGCCAGTAGTATAGATGGCACCTACGAGCAGTACTTC. This codes for CASSIDGTYEQYF.